The 7 T cell receptor beta chains given below trace back to one sample, sequenced in a study of siplizumab effects on memory and regulatory T cells. Using immunoSEQ multiplex PCR, the repertoire was profiled, and TCRdb retains in-frame clones only, with some absent. This table holds 110,000 or so clones, 85% to 95% found once. Sequences were obtained from non-Treg CD4+ T cells sorted from blood. The receptors were sampled from a human donor in good health.

This clone was picked up one time. The rearrangement uses TRBV28 and TRBJ1-5; the D is unclear. The CDR3 has 13 amino acids. The V and J ends lost 6 bases and 3 bases respectively, with 9 bases between them. Germline V gene lookup returns CDR1 MDHEN and CDR2 SYDVKM. CDR3 in amino acids: CASSVRFNQPQHF. The CDR3, as DNA: TGTGCCAGCAGCGTTCGTTTCAATCAGCCCCAGCATTTT.

V usage is TRBV27 and J usage is TRBJ1-6, with D perhaps matching TRBD1 (5 bases). V was pared by 6 bases and J by 5 bases, with 17 bases between. CDR1 is MNHEY, CDR2 SMNVEV, per germline (reference sequence). The CDR3 extends over 16 amino acids. In DNA, the CDR3 is TGTGCCAGCAGAGACAGACGTTCTTGGGATAATTCACCCCTCCACTTT. This sequence encodes CASRDRRSWDNSPLHF.

This clone was seen just once. J is TRBJ2-7 and V is TRBV12-5; D may be TRBD2 (5 bases). Germline V lookup: CDR1 LGHNT, CDR2 FRNRAP. V lost 0 bases, J lost 4 bases, and 19 bases lay in between. The CDR3 is 17 residues long. This CDR3 reads CASGLVLGGREGYEQYF. CDR3 in DNA: TGTGCTAGTGGTTTGGTACTAGGTGGCCGGGAAGGGTACGAGCAGTACTTC.

This chain uses TRBV7-7 with TRBJ2-7; D call uncertain. The germline V and J ends were trimmed by 5 bases and 0 bases, with 17 bases remaining between them. The CDR3 has 16 residues. Germline V gene lookup returns CDR1 SSHAT and CDR2 FNYEAQ (reference sequence). The CDR3 DNA reads TGTGCCAGCAGCATCCCTTCAGACGCTTACTCCTACGAGCAGTACTTC. Amino acid sequence: CASSIPSDAYSYEQYF.

This clone was detected once. The chain employs TRBV5-5 and TRBJ2-1; D is uncertain. Germline-derived CDR1 and CDR2 are SGHKS and YYEKEE (reference sequence). The CDR3 totals 9 residues. V dropped 7 bases and J dropped 8 bases, with 4 bases sitting between them. CDR3 in amino acids: CASLYEQFF. The DNA of the CDR3 is TGTGCCAGCCTATATGAGCAGTTCTTC.

This clone was counted a few times. The V gene is TRBV30, the J gene TRBJ1-2; 7 nucleotides line up with TRBD1. Germline assignment: CDR1 GTSNPN and CDR2 SVGIG (reference sequence). Trimming at V came to 5 bases and at J to 7 bases, leaving 10 bases not matched to a gene. This CDR3 has 13 amino acids. CDR3 protein: CAWLGQGVSGYTF. The CDR3 bases are TGTGCCTGGTTAGGTCAGGGGGTTAGTGGCTACACCTTC.

This chain connects TRBV5-1 to TRBJ2-2; the match to TRBD1 covers 8 bases. The CDR3 consists of 15 residues. V gave up 1 base and J gave up 6 bases; unmatched junction bases: 5. In germline, CDR1 is SGHRS, CDR2 YFSETQ. The CDR3 is CASSLPRGLAGELFF. The CDR3 bases are TGCGCCAGCAGCTTGCCCAGGGGGCTAGCCGGGGAGCTGTTTTTT.